This is a list of T cell receptor beta chains from one sample in a study of blood T cell repertoires in COVID-19. Assay: immunoSEQ multiplex PCR; the TCRdb copy retains only in-frame clones and omits some. The sample carries around 190,000 clones, approximately 83% recorded once. Specimen: peripheral blood. Receptor source: a human donor in a cohort sampled during active COVID-19. Each CDR3 is given with its conserved first and last residue. The D gene is left open where the match is weak. Size tells how often a clone was seen (once, few, many) or the class of an expanded clone, and some rows leave it out.

DNA: TGTGCCAGCAGCGTACCTCGGGGGGGGGAGACCCAGTACTTC; CDR3: CASSVPRGGETQYF; length: 14; D: TRBD2; size: .; J: TRBJ2-5; V: TRBV9
DNA: TGTGCCAGCAGTTACTCCCCAGTTATCTCTGGAAACACCATATATTTT; CDR3: CASSYSPVISGNTIYF; length: 16; D: .; size: .; J: TRBJ1-3; V: TRBV6-5
DNA: TGTGCCAGCAGCTTGGGAGGCAGAACCATGAACACTGAAGCTTTCTTT; CDR3: CASSLGGRTMNTEAFF; length: 16; D: .; size: .; J: TRBJ1-1; V: TRBV5-6
DNA: TGTGCCAGCAGCTTGGGGGCGGGGGTCTCGGGGAGTGAGCAGTTCTTC; CDR3: CASSLGAGVSGSEQFF; length: 16; D: TRBD2; size: .; J: TRBJ2-1; V: TRBV5-4
DNA: TGTGCCAGCAGCTCGCTACAGGGGTCCCAAGAGACCCAGTACTTC; CDR3: CASSSLQGSQETQYF; length: 15; D: TRBD1; size: .; J: TRBJ2-5; V: TRBV7-2
DNA: TGTGCCAGCAGTTTCGGGGGAAACAATGAGCAGTTCTTC; CDR3: CASSFGGNNEQFF; length: 13; D: .; size: .; J: TRBJ2-1; V: TRBV27
DNA: TGTGCCAGCAGCTTAGCAGGGACACTGCTTGGCTACACCTTC; CDR3: CASSLAGTLLGYTF; length: 14; D: .; size: .; J: TRBJ1-2; V: TRBV7-2
DNA: TGTGCCAGCAGCCGACAGGGATATGGCTACACCTTC; CDR3: CASSRQGYGYTF; length: 12; D: TRBD1; size: .; J: TRBJ1-2; V: TRBV7-9
DNA: TGTGCCAGTAGTTCCCGGGACAGTGGGGGTGGGCCCCAGCATTTT; CDR3: CASSSRDSGGGPQHF; length: 15; D: TRBD1; size: .; J: TRBJ1-5; V: TRBV19
DNA: TGTGCCAGCTCCTCACAGGGGGCGGTGAACACCGGGGAGCTGTTTTTT; CDR3: CASSSQGAVNTGELFF; length: 16; D: TRBD1; size: .; J: TRBJ2-2; V: TRBV18
DNA: TGTGCCAGCAGTTTCTTCGAGTCAGGGGGTTATCAGCCCCAGCATTTT; CDR3: CASSFFESGGYQPQHF; length: 16; D: TRBD1; size: few; J: TRBJ1-5; V: TRBV28
DNA: TGTGCCAGCAGTGACTCGTATCCCAGCACAGATACGCAGTATTTT; CDR3: CASSDSYPSTDTQYF; length: 15; D: .; size: .; J: TRBJ2-3; V: TRBV6-4
DNA: TGTGCCAGCAGCCTGAAGGAATTGGGACAGACTAGCACAGATACGCAGTATTTT; CDR3: CASSLKELGQTSTDTQYF; length: 18; D: TRBD1; size: .; J: TRBJ2-3; V: TRBV6-4
DNA: TGTGCCAGCAGCTTAATGAGCGGCCACAATGAGCAGTTCTTC; CDR3: CASSLMSGHNEQFF; length: 14; D: .; size: once; J: TRBJ2-1; V: TRBV7-2
DNA: TGTGCCATCAGTGAGTCGGCCCCCGGAGAGGCCCAGTACTTC; CDR3: CAISESAPGEAQYF; length: 14; D: .; size: once; J: TRBJ2-5; V: TRBV10-3
DNA: TGTGCCAGCAGCTTATACAGCTCCTACGAGCAGTACTTC; CDR3: CASSLYSSYEQYF; length: 13; D: .; size: .; J: TRBJ2-7; V: TRBV11-2
DNA: TGCGCCAGCAGCCAATTTCCGGGGGGGGCATGGGAGACCCAGTACTTC; CDR3: CASSQFPGGAWETQYF; length: 16; D: TRBD2; size: .; J: TRBJ2-5; V: TRBV4-1
DNA: TGTGCCAGTAGTATAGTGGGAGATGGGACTTACGAGCAGTACTTC; CDR3: CASSIVGDGTYEQYF; length: 15; D: .; size: .; J: TRBJ2-7; V: TRBV19
DNA: TGTGCCAGCAGCCAAGGGGGCGTCGGAAACACCATATATTTT; CDR3: CASSQGGVGNTIYF; length: 14; D: .; size: .; J: TRBJ1-3; V: TRBV3-1/TRBV3-2
DNA: TGCGCCAGCAGCCAAGATGAGGGGGGGGGCTACGAGCAGTACTTC; CDR3: CASSQDEGGGYEQYF; length: 15; D: .; size: .; J: TRBJ2-7; V: TRBV4-1
DNA: TGTGCCAGCAGTTTAGAAGGGGGACAGGGACCCTATGGCTACACCTTC; CDR3: CASSLEGGQGPYGYTF; length: 16; D: TRBD1; size: .; J: TRBJ1-2; V: TRBV27
DNA: TGTGCCAGCAGTTACTCCCCGGGACAGGTCGGCACTGAAGCTTTCTTT; CDR3: CASSYSPGQVGTEAFF; length: 16; D: TRBD1; size: few; J: TRBJ1-1; V: TRBV6-6
DNA: TGCGCCAGCAGCCTTCTCGGGGAGGGGACCCAGTACTTC; CDR3: CASSLLGEGTQYF; length: 13; D: TRBD2; size: .; J: TRBJ2-5; V: TRBV5-1
DNA: TGTGCCAGCAGCAGCCCTGGGGAGGGAAACACCATATATTTT; CDR3: CASSSPGEGNTIYF; length: 14; D: .; size: .; J: TRBJ1-3; V: TRBV28
DNA: TGTGCCAGCAGCGCTGGACTAGCGGGTCCCCCCAACGTCCTGACTTTC; CDR3: CASSAGLAGPPNVLTF; length: 16; D: TRBD2; size: .; J: TRBJ2-6; V: TRBV5-4
DNA: TGTGCCAGCAGTTACTCGAGTTTGAGGACAGGGACAGGCAATCAGCCCCAGCATTTT; CDR3: CASSYSSLRTGTGNQPQHF; length: 19; D: TRBD1; size: .; J: TRBJ1-5; V: TRBV6-2/TRBV6-3
DNA: TGCGCCAGCAGCTTGGGGGGAGGGACTAATGAAAAACTGTTTTTT; CDR3: CASSLGGGTNEKLFF; length: 15; D: .; size: .; J: TRBJ1-4; V: TRBV5-1
DNA: TGTGCCAGCAGCGGAGGGGGCCAGACAGATACGCAGTATTTT; CDR3: CASSGGGQTDTQYF; length: 14; D: TRBD1; size: .; J: TRBJ2-3; V: TRBV9
DNA: TGCGCCAGCAGCCAAGATTTCGATAGTACTGAAGCTTTCTTT; CDR3: CASSQDFDSTEAFF; length: 14; D: .; size: .; J: TRBJ1-1; V: TRBV4-3
DNA: TGTGCCAGCACCCCGGGTCCGGGAACTAGCTACGAGCAGTACTTC; CDR3: CASTPGPGTSYEQYF; length: 15; D: .; size: .; J: TRBJ2-7; V: TRBV11-2
DNA: TGTGCCAGTAGTATCTATAGGAGGTCACTAGCGGGAGCAGGCGGTGAGCAGTTCTTC; CDR3: CASSIYRRSLAGAGGEQFF; length: 19; D: TRBD2; size: .; J: TRBJ2-1; V: TRBV19
DNA: TGTGCCAGCAGCTTGGGAGGAGATAACGAAAAACTGTTTTTT; CDR3: CASSLGGDNEKLFF; length: 14; D: .; size: .; J: TRBJ1-4; V: TRBV5-4
DNA: TGTGCCAGCAGCGTAGGGGACAGGGGGTTTGACACTGAAGCTTTCTTT; CDR3: CASSVGDRGFDTEAFF; length: 16; D: TRBD1; size: .; J: TRBJ1-1; V: TRBV9
DNA: TGTGCCAGCAGTTACTCGGGAGGCTCTGGAAACACCATATATTTT; CDR3: CASSYSGGSGNTIYF; length: 15; D: .; size: .; J: TRBJ1-3; V: TRBV6-6
DNA: TGTGCCAGCAGTTCCGCCGGGACAGGGGAGGCTGCTGGCTACACCTTC; CDR3: CASSSAGTGEAAGYTF; length: 16; D: TRBD1; size: .; J: TRBJ1-2; V: TRBV27
DNA: TGTGCCAGCAGTGGGAAAAGGAGCTCCTACAATGAGCAGTTCTTC; CDR3: CASSGKRSSYNEQFF; length: 15; D: .; size: .; J: TRBJ2-1; V: TRBV25-1
DNA: TGTGCCAGTAGGCCTATGGGGCGAGCCCAAGAGACCCAGTACTTC; CDR3: CASRPMGRAQETQYF; length: 15; D: .; size: .; J: TRBJ2-5; V: TRBV19
DNA: TGTGCCAGCAGCTTGGGGGAGAGGACTGAAAAACTGTTTTTT; CDR3: CASSLGERTEKLFF; length: 14; D: .; size: .; J: TRBJ1-4; V: TRBV5-4
DNA: TGCGCCAGCAGCCTCCTACAGGGGACTAATGAAAAACTGTTTTTT; CDR3: CASSLLQGTNEKLFF; length: 15; D: TRBD1; size: once; J: TRBJ1-4; V: TRBV4-1
DNA: TGTGCCAGCAGTTACAAAGGGGCGAATTCACCCCTCCACTTT; CDR3: CASSYKGANSPLHF; length: 14; D: .; size: once; J: TRBJ1-6; V: TRBV6-5
DNA: TGTGCCAGTGGGAACAGGGGTATACAATACTTC; CDR3: CASGNRGIQYF; length: 11; D: TRBD1; size: .; J: TRBJ2-7; V: TRBV19
DNA: TGTGCCAGCAGCTTCGACAGGTTGGATGAAAAACTGTTTTTT; CDR3: CASSFDRLDEKLFF; length: 14; D: .; size: few; J: TRBJ1-4; V: TRBV7-9
DNA: TGTGCCAGCAGTTACTCGCTCATGGCCCCCCAGCATTTT; CDR3: CASSYSLMAPQHF; length: 13; D: .; size: .; J: TRBJ1-5; V: TRBV6-5
DNA: TGTGCCAGCAGGCCGGGACAGGGGAGTAAGACCCAGTACTTC; CDR3: CASRPGQGSKTQYF; length: 14; D: TRBD1; size: .; J: TRBJ2-5; V: TRBV6-5
DNA: TGTGCCAGCAGCTTCTCAGGGGACAATGAGCAGTTCTTC; CDR3: CASSFSGDNEQFF; length: 13; D: .; size: .; J: TRBJ2-1; V: TRBV7-9
DNA: TGTGCCAGCTCACAGAGCGGGGGCTCCTACAATGAGCAGTTCTTC; CDR3: CASSQSGGSYNEQFF; length: 15; D: TRBD2; size: .; J: TRBJ2-1; V: TRBV18
DNA: TGTGCCAGCAGTTACCGCTTCGACAGGGGGCCTGGAAACACCATATATTTT; CDR3: CASSYRFDRGPGNTIYF; length: 17; D: TRBD1; size: .; J: TRBJ1-3; V: TRBV6-2/TRBV6-3
DNA: TGTGCCAGCAGCCCGCGGGACAGGGGGCTATCACCCCTCCACTTT; CDR3: CASSPRDRGLSPLHF; length: 15; D: TRBD1; size: .; J: TRBJ1-6; V: TRBV3-1/TRBV3-2
DNA: TGTGCCAGCAGCTTTGCTAGCGGGGGGGCCACCGGGGAGCTGTTTTTT; CDR3: CASSFASGGATGELFF; length: 16; D: TRBD2; size: few; J: TRBJ2-2; V: TRBV11-2
DNA: TGTGCCAGCTCAGCCGGGACAGTGAACACCGGGGAGCTGTTTTTT; CDR3: CASSAGTVNTGELFF; length: 15; D: TRBD1; size: .; J: TRBJ2-2; V: TRBV18